These 14 T cell receptor beta chains share one sample of origin, sequenced in a study of shared clonotypes between healthy human individuals. The assay was immunoSEQ multiplex PCR, and TCRdb's table has in-frame clones only and misses some. The table has around 500,000 clones, less than 80% seen once; the top ten hold approximately 13%. The sample consisted of PBMCs. These receptors all come from a woman aged 40 to 55 in good health. Some clones in this sample may be carry-over from other donors' samples.

The V gene is TRBV28, the J gene TRBJ1-4, with 9 bases that match TRBD1. After removal of 3 bases from V and 8 bases from J, the junction contained 7 bases not matched to a gene. The length of the CDR3 is 15 residues. Germline loops: CDR1 MDHEN, CDR2 SYDVKM. CDR3 DNA: TGTGCCAGCAGTTTCGGGGACAGGGATGGGGAAAAACTGTTTTTT. Translation gives CASSFGDRDGEKLFF.

The rearrangement uses TRBV11-2 and TRBJ2-3, with D maybe TRBD1 (5 bases). V was pared by 0 bases and J by 2 bases, with 9 bases between. The CDR3 sequence is 15 residues long. Germline V lookup: CDR1 SGHAT, CDR2 FQNNGV. CDR3 DNA: TGTGCCAGCAGCTTAGAATCCAGGGACACAGATACGCAGTATTTT. It encodes CASSLESRDTDTQYF.

As for this clone: Germline is not matched at one junction end, which may reflect a read error. V is TRBV6-1 and J is TRBJ1-1; D possibly corresponds to TRBD1 (6 bases). Germline-derived CDR1 and CDR2 are MNHNS and SASEGT. This CDR3 has 14 residues. The CDR3 sequence is CTSSEVRGTTEAFF. The CDR3 nucleotides read TGTACCAGCAGTGAAGTTAGGGGGACGACTGAAGCTTTCTTT.

The CDR3 bases are TGTGCCAGCAGCACCCGGACTAGCGGGAGCGACGAGCAGTACTTC. This codes for CASSTRTSGSDEQYF. The V call is TRBV7-2, the J call TRBJ2-7; 13 nucleotides align to TRBD2. The CDR3 runs to 15 residues. Germline V gene sequence: CDR1 SGHTA, CDR2 FQGNSA. Trimming took 5 bases from V and 5 from J; bases not matched to a gene: 6.

This rearrangement joins TRBV5-1 to TRBJ2-1, with D hard to call. The CDR3 extends over 16 amino acids. CDR1 is SGHRS, CDR2 YFSETQ, per germline. Trimming left V 1 base short and J 0 bases short, with 11 bases between. The CDR3: CASSLSAPSSYNEQFF. For the CDR3, the DNA is TGCGCCAGCAGCTTGAGTGCGCCCAGCTCCTACAATGAGCAGTTCTTC. Drawing the rest from reference TRBV5-1 and TRBJ2-1, the complete variable domain is KAGVTQTPRYLIKTRGQQVTLSCSPISGHRSVSWYQQTPGQGLQFLFEYFSETQRNKGNFPGRFSGRQFSNSRSEMNVSTLELGDSALYLCASSLSAPSSYNEQFFGPGTRLTVL.

This chain connects TRBV6-6 to TRBJ2-7; 10 bases fit TRBD1. V was clipped by 2 bases and J by 2 bases; unmatched bases: 6. Germline V gives CDR1 MNHNY, CDR2 SVGAGI (reference sequence). The CDR3 has 16 amino acids. The CDR3 spells CASSYPGTGAPYEQYF. The CDR3 DNA reads as TGTGCCAGCAGTTACCCTGGGACAGGGGCTCCCTACGAGCAGTACTTC.

Of note for this clone: A far larger clone lies a single base away; this is likely a read error. This chain links TRBV27 with TRBJ1-1; D remains unclear. This CDR3 has 13 residues. Trimming removed 2 bases from V and 3 bases from J, with 7 bases in between. The germline CDR1 and CDR2 sequences are MNHEY and SMNVEV (reference sequence). CDR3 sequence: CASSLSRYTEAFF. CDR3 nucleotide sequence: TGTGCCAGCAGTTTAAGCAGGTACACTGAAGCTTTCTTT.

The chain has TRBV7-9 and TRBJ1-2, with 8 bases that match TRBD1. The CDR3 has 12 amino acids. The germline V gene has CDR1 SEHNR and CDR2 FQNEAQ (reference sequence). V lost 6 bases and J lost 13; bases outside the gene matches: 10. CDR3 sequence: CASSYTRGRITF. CDR3 sequence (DNA): TGTGCCAGCAGTTACACCAGGGGGCGAATCACCTTC.

This clone turned up a few times. The chain is built from TRBV6-5 and TRBJ1-2; D gene unclear. The CDR3 is made up of 15 amino acids. Trimming removed 0 bases from V and 3 bases from J, with 11 bases in between. Germline assignment: CDR1 MNHEY and CDR2 SVGAGI. CDR3 sequence (DNA): TGTGCCAGCAGTTACTCTCACCTGTGGGACTATGGCTACACCTTC. Its protein is CASSYSHLWDYGYTF.

V gene TRBV19 combines with J gene TRBJ2-7; 8 positions match TRBD2. Germline V lookup: CDR1 LNHDA, CDR2 SQIVND (reference sequence). Trimming at V came to 4 bases and at J to 2 bases, leaving 10 bases not matched to a gene. This CDR3 has 16 residues. CDR3 amino acids: CASSSLSGLGPYEQYF. Here the CDR3 DNA reads TGTGCCAGTAGTAGCCTTTCGGGACTAGGACCCTACGAGCAGTACTTC.

The chain is built from TRBV2 and TRBJ1-1; the D is unclear. The germline V gene encodes CDR1 SNHLY and CDR2 FYNNEI. Trimming left V 11 bases short and J 0 bases short, with 13 bases between. The length of the CDR3 is 13 residues. CDR3 residues: CAGSTSMNTEAFF. The CDR3 bases are TGTGCCGGCTCAACTAGTATGAACACTGAAGCTTTCTTT.

The table lists this clone with a count of one. This CDR3 reads CASSSLGLTVTYEQYF. The CDR3 DNA is TGCGCCAGCAGCTCCCTTGGGTTGACAGTCACCTACGAGCAGTACTTC. This rearrangement joins TRBV5-1 to TRBJ2-7; possibly TRBD1 for D (5 bases). Germline lookup yields CDR1 SGHRS and CDR2 YFSETQ. The germline V and J ends were trimmed by 3 bases and 2 bases, with 18 bases remaining between them. CDR3 size: 16 residues.

The chain recombines TRBV5-4 with TRBJ2-5; 11 nucleotides line up with TRBD2. The J call may be incorrect, as the DNA end agrees better with TRBJ2-7. This CDR3 comprises 15 residues. Germline lookup yields CDR1 SGHNT and CDR2 YYREEE (reference sequence). This CDR3 reads CASSRRTSGHYEQYF. CDR3 bases: TGTGCCAGCAGCCGCCGGACTAGCGGGCACTACGAGCAGTACTTC.

Remarks on this clone: Given a far larger clone just one base away, this is likely a sequencing read error. The chain carries TRBV10-3 and TRBJ2-3; 7 bases map to TRBD1. The germline V gene encodes CDR1 ENHRY and CDR2 SYGVKD. This CDR3 comprises 14 residues. CDR3 in amino acids: CAIKPGQNTDTRYF. DNA of the CDR3: TGTGCCATCAAGCCGGGACAGAACACAGATACGCGGTATTTT.